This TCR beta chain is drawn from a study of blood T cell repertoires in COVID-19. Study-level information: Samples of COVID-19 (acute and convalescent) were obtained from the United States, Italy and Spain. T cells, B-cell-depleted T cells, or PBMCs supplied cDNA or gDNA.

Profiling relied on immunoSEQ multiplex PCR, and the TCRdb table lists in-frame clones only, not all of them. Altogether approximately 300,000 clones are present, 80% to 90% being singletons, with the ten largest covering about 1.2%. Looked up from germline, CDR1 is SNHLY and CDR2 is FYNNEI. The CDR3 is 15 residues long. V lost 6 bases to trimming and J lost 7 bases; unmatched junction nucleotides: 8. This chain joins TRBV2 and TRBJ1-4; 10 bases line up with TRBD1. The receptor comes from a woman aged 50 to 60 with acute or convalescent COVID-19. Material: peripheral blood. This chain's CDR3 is CASSPTGGAGEKLFF. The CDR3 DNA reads TGTGCCAGCAGCCCGACAGGGGGCGCGGGTGAAAAACTGTTTTTT.